This T cell receptor (beta chain) was sequenced in a study of blood T cells in healthy people across ages. Comments on this clonotype: The junction departs from germline at one end; a sequencing error may be responsible.

Through a sample-barcoded 5' primer and a J-beta primer mix, a second PCR was run for about 7 to 12 cycles. Each cDNA was tagged by a template-switch adaptor containing 12 random nucleotides. TCRdb reprocessed the 5' RACE reads with MiXCR, giving one entry per CDR3 protein. The sample shows about 680,000 distinct CDR3 sequences, around 49% of them seen only once. Germline-derived CDR1 and CDR2 are KGHDR and SFDVKD. The CDR3 extends over 12 amino acids. The V gene is TRBV24-1, the J gene TRBJ2-3; D gene ambiguous. Input material: blood. The clonotype was recovered from a woman in her sixties or seventies in good health. DNA of the CDR3: TGTGTCACCAGTGATTACACAGATACGCAGTATTTT. Amino acid sequence: CVTSDYTDTQYF.